This passage covers 6 T cell receptor beta chains from one sample sequenced in a study of blood T cell repertoires in COVID-19. Here immunoSEQ multiplex PCR was the method, and the copy in TCRdb shows in-frame clones only, minus some. The table shows a few hundred thousand clones, with around nine tenths occurring only once. Source material: PBMCs or T cells enriched from blood (not recorded which). The origin of the receptors is a woman aged 40 to 55 who had recovered from COVID-19.

The chain has TRBV28 and TRBJ2-5; TRBD1 matches at 11 bases. The germline gives CDR1 MDHEN, CDR2 SYDVKM. The CDR3 length is 19 residues. V shed 3 bases, J shed 2 bases, and the junction held 14 bases outside the gene matches. The CDR3 loop is CASSFLSYRDRGGQETQYF. The CDR3 bases are TGTGCCAGCAGTTTCCTATCCTACCGGGACAGGGGGGGGCAAGAGACCCAGTACTTC.

The V and J genes are TRBV29-1 and TRBJ2-3, with a possible D match to TRBD1 (6 bases). This CDR3 is built from 14 residues. Trimming left V 6 bases short and J 0 bases short, with 13 bases between. Germline assignment: CDR1 SQVTM and CDR2 ANQGSEA. In nucleotides, the CDR3 is TGCAGCGTGGACAGCGGAACTAGCACAGATACGCAGTATTTT. Translation gives CSVDSGTSTDTQYF.

The chain combines TRBV5-1 with TRBJ2-3, with a possible D match to TRBD2 (5 bases). Germline-derived CDR1 and CDR2 are SGHRS and YFSETQ. Trimming stripped 3 bases from V and 0 bases from J, with 5 bases between. The CDR3 has 13 residues. Here the CDR3 reads CASSWTSTDTQYF. The DNA for the CDR3 is TGCGCCAGCAGCTGGACTAGCACAGATACGCAGTATTTT.

The chain has TRBV7-9 and TRBJ2-2; a possible D gene is TRBD1 (5 bases). Germline assignment: CDR1 SEHNR and CDR2 FQNEAQ (reference sequence). The CDR3 loop spans 16 amino acids. Trimming removed 3 bases from V and 6 bases from J, with 17 bases in between. CDR3 loop: CASSFFGQGGSGELFF. In DNA form, the CDR3 reads TGTGCCAGCAGCTTCTTTGGTCAGGGTGGTTCCGGGGAGCTGTTTTTT. Supplemented by reference TRBV7-9 and TRBJ2-2, the full variable domain reads DTGVSQNPRHKITKRGQNVTFRCDPISEHNRLYWYRQTLGQGPEFLTYFQNEAQLEKSRLLSDRFSAERPKGSFSTLEIQRTEQGDSAMYLCASSFFGQGGSGELFFGEGSRLTVL.

The chain uses TRBV28 and TRBJ1-1, with D possibly being TRBD1 (5 bases). Trimming removed 7 bases at V and 1 base at J, with 10 bases between. There are 13 residues in the CDR3. Germline CDR1 MDHEN, CDR2 SYDVKM. CDR3 region: CASKDGGNTEAFF. The CDR3 region has the DNA TGTGCCAGCAAGGACGGGGGGAACACTGAAGCTTTCTTT.

The chain couples TRBV20-1 to TRBJ1-1; D gene uncertain. This CDR3 region has 11 residues. The V end lost 5 bases, the J end lost 0 bases, and 4 bases lay between the germline ends. Germline V CDR1 and CDR2: DFQATT, SNEGSKA (reference sequence). This chain's CDR3 is CSAPVNTEAFF. CDR3 nucleotide sequence: TGCAGTGCTCCCGTGAACACTGAAGCTTTCTTT.